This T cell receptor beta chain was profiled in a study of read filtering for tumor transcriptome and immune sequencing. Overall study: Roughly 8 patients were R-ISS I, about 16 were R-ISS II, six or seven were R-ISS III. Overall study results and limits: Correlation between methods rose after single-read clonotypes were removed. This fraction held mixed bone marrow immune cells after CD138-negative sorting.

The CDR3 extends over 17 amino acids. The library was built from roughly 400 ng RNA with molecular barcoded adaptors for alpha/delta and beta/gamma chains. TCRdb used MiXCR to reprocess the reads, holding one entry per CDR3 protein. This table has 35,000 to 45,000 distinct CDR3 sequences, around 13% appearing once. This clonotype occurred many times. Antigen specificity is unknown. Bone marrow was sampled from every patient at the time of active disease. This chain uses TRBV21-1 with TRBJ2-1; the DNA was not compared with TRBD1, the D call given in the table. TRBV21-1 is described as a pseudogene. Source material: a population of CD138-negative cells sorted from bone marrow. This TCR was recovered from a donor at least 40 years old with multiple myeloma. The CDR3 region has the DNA TGTGCCAGCAGCGCCCCTCGGGACAGGGGGCCCTACAATGAGCAGTTCTTC. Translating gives CASSAPRDRGPYNEQFF.